This T cell receptor (beta chain) is drawn from a study of blood T cell repertoires in COVID-19 (dated by TCRdb to about 2020). At the level of the whole study: Samples covering the acute and convalescent phases of COVID-19 were provided by collaborators in the United States, Italy and Spain. The prospective study material was composed of cDNA or gDNA derived from T cells, B-cell-depleted T cells, or PBMCs. The dataset comprised deeply sampled blood TCRbeta repertoires from subjects exposed to, actively infected with, or recovered from COVID-19. The repertoires were released in a freely available public database meant as a resource for research on the immune response to SARS-CoV-2. The samples were drawn from the first 160 participants of the ongoing ImmuneRACE study and from 1,254 subjects provided by 6 global collaborators. The sample metadata nearly always contained a de-identified subject ID, COVID-19 status, age in years and sex. Where available, HLA class I and class II types were obtained from metadata supplied by the sample provider rather than from assay-based typing.

Samples from volunteer blood donors who had recovered from COVID-19 were contributed by a second Seattle source. The collaborating institutions used their own protocols to collect whole blood in K2EDTA tubes. For TCRbeta analysis, collaborator samples were shipped as frozen whole blood, as isolated PBMCs, or as DNA extracted from either sample type. Relative to germline, V is 0 bases shorter and J is 0 bases shorter, with 6 bases between their ends. The CDR3 goes from the cysteine to the phenylalanine over 14 residues. Kept here is only the CDR3 DNA, which spans 42 bases and is read in frame from base 1. According to the germline V gene (reference sequence), CDR1 reads MNHNY and CDR2 reads SVGAGI. The research as a whole found: The amount of clinical and demographic metadata varied by source and participant and was provided uncurated.

TCRbeta CDR3 regions were amplified from genomic DNA using the immunoSEQ Assay, a bias-controlled multiplex PCR. The original pipeline was this. Within the assay, amplification of reference gene primers was used to estimate how many nucleated cells each sample contained. To quantify the absolute abundance of each unique TCRbeta CDR3 rearrangement, sequence reads were collapsed and filtered. Productive Simpson clonality was computed per sample as the square root of Simpson's diversity index over productive rearrangements. Sourced from immuneACCESS, this table was stored by TCRdb with only in-frame sequences that have V and J called. A share of the clones is absent; for the studies checked, an unresolved V gene accounts for under half, and the remainder has no known explanation. V and J calls and clone size are copied from that table; D and trimming were computed from the DNA. The table for this sample lists roughly 250,000 clones; 86% of them were counted only once. The top ten hold approximately 9.8% of the sample.

A remark on this clone: There is no known antigen for this receptor. One base away there is no much larger clone; base qualities are not given.

The chain was built from TRBV6-6 and TRBJ2-7; the D segment could be TRBD1, given 5 matching bases. This TCR came from a man aged 35-49 years who had recovered from COVID-19. Sequenced sample: peripheral blood. The CDR3 is CASSYSQGSYEQYF. The DNA sequence is as follows: TGTGCCAGCAGTTACTCTCAGGGCTCCTACGAGCAGTACTTC.